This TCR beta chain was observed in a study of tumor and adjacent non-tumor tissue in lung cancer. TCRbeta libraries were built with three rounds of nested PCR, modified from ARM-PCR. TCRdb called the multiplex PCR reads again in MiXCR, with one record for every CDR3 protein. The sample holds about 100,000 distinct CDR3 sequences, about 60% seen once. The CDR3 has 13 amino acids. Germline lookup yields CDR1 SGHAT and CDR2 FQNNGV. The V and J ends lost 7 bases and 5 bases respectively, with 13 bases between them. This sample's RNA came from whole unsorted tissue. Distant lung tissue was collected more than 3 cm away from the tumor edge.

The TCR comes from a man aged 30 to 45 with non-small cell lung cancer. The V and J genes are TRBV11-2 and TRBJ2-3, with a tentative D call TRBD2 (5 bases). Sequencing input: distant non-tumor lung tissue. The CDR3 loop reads CASTSSGGDTQYF. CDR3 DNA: TGTGCCAGCACCTCGTCTGGAGGAGATACGCAGTATTTT.